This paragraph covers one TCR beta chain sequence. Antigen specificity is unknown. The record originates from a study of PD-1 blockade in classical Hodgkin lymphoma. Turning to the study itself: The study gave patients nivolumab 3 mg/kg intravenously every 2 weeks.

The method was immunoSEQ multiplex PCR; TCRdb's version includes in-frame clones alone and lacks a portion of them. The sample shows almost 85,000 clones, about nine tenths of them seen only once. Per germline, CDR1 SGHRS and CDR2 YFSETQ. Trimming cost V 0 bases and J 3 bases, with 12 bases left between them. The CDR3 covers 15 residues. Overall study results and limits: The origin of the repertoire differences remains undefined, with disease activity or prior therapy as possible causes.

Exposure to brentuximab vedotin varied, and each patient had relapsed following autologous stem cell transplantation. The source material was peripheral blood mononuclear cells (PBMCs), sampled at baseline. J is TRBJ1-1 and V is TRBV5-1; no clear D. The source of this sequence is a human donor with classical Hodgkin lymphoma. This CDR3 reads CASSLAHSPYTEAFF. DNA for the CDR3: TGCGCCAGCAGCTTGGCTCACAGTCCCTACACTGAAGCTTTCTTT.